The 25 T cell receptor beta chains below all came from one sample that was sequenced in a study of regulatory T cells in long-lasting Graves disease. Time point noted: newly diagnosed GD, antithyroid drugs for less than 3 months. The TCR library was made from RNA extracted from PBMCs. Assembly of TCR beta libraries relied on iRepertoire HTBI primers together with Arm-PCR of CDR3 regions. Via MiXCR, TCRdb re-called the multiplex PCR reads, giving one row per CDR3 protein. The data show more than 450,000 distinct CDR3 sequences, with 15% to 20% seen just once and approximately 12% held by the top ten. These sequences were also reported in another study, on T cells in Graves' hyperthyroidism and ophthalmopathy.

The source was peripheral blood mononuclear cells (PBMCs), collected at new diagnosis, from a patient treated with antithyroid drugs. The source of these receptors is a man aged 40-49 years with Graves disease.

This clonotype was recorded many times. The chain links TRBV6-1 to TRBJ2-7; possible D gene TRBD2, 6 bases. Germline V gives CDR1 MNHNS, CDR2 SASEGT. Trimming took 4 bases from V and 0 from J, leaving 19 bases between them. This CDR3 is built from 17 residues. The CDR3, as DNA: TGTGCCAGCAGTGGACGGGGAGGAGGTGGTAGCTCCTACGAGCAGTACTTC. It is translated as CASSGRGGGGSSYEQYF.

This clonotype showed up just a few times. The J gene is TRBJ2-7, the V gene TRBV6-2 or TRBV6-3; TRBD1 matches 9 bases. V lost 4 bases and J lost 2; bases outside the gene matches: 9. The germline V gene encodes CDR1 MNHEY and CDR2 SVGEGT. The CDR3 runs to 16 residues. CDR3 nucleotide sequence: TGTGCCAGCAGTTCCCGCCCGGGACAGGGCACCTACGAGCAGTACTTC. This encodes CASSSRPGQGTYEQYF.

This clonotype turned up a few times. The chain has TRBV19 and TRBJ2-2, with D possibly TRBD1 on 5 matching bases. CDR1 is LNHDA, CDR2 SQIVND, per germline (reference sequence). The CDR3 contains 15 residues. Trimming removed 0 bases at V and 1 base at J, with 6 bases between. The CDR3 loop reads CASSIDRVNTGELFF. CDR3 nucleotides: TGTGCCAGTAGTATAGACAGGGTGAACACCGGGGAGCTGTTTTTT.

Turning to this clonotype: A much larger clone differs from this one at a single base, so this may be a read error. This likely comes from a read error, as the CDR3 has no conserved phenylalanine or tryptophan at its end. The chain recombines TRBV30 with TRBJ1-4; 7 bases fit TRBD1. Germline loops: CDR1 GTSNPN, CDR2 SVGIG (reference sequence). V lost 3 bases, J lost 8 bases, and 6 bases stayed unmatched. There are 13 residues in the CDR3. CDR3 residues: CAWSRGSKEKLFS. Written as DNA, the CDR3 is TGTGCCTGGAGCAGGGGGTCGAAGGAAAAACTGTTTTCT.

This clonotype was found a few times. CDR3 residues: CSVVRGAGAEAFF. The CDR3 bases are TGCAGCGTTGTTAGAGGGGCAGGAGCTGAAGCTTTCTTT. The rearrangement joins TRBV29-1 to TRBJ1-1; D may be TRBD1 (5 bases). V was pared by 4 bases and J by 6 bases, with 15 bases between. Looked up from germline, CDR1 is SQVTM and CDR2 is ANQGSEA. This CDR3 contains 13 residues.

Comments on this clonotype: The junction does not match germline at one end; this may be a read error. This sequence joins TRBV29-1 and TRBJ2-5; perhaps D is TRBD1 or TRBD2 (5 bases each). This CDR3 has 11 amino acids. Per the germline V gene, CDR1 is SQVTM and CDR2 is ANQGSEA. CDR3 region: CGVWGRETQYF. In DNA, the CDR3 is TGCGGCGTCTGGGGACGAGAGACCCAGTACTTC.

This clonotype was picked up a small number of times. The chain employs TRBV29-1 and TRBJ2-1; 7 nucleotides agree with TRBD1. V lost 7 bases and J lost 10; bases outside the gene matches: 19. CDR3 length: 15 residues. Per the germline V gene, CDR1 is SQVTM and CDR2 is ANQGSEA. Here the CDR3 DNA reads TGCAGCGCCCCCGGGACAGCGATTCTACAAGGGGAGCAGTTCTTC. It translates to CSAPGTAILQGEQFF.

The table lists this clonotype with many counts. This chain uses TRBV12-3 or TRBV12-4 with TRBJ2-7; 8 bases align to TRBD1. The CDR3 length is 13 residues. After removal of 6 bases from V and 5 bases from J, the junction contained 6 bases not matched to a gene. The CDR3 is CASSDRGQHEQYF. In DNA, the CDR3 is TGTGCCAGCAGCGACAGGGGCCAGCACGAGCAGTACTTC.

Only a few counts were recorded for this clonotype. The chain joins TRBV5-1 to TRBJ2-1; 9 bases are shared with TRBD2. CDR3 length: 14 amino acids. Trimming took 4 bases from V and 8 from J; bases not matched to a gene: 7. Germline V gene lookup returns CDR1 SGHRS and CDR2 YFSETQ. Here the CDR3 DNA reads TGCGCCAGCAGCGGCGGGACTAGCTCCGATGAGCAGTTCTTC. Translating gives CASSGGTSSDEQFF.

At least ten counts were recorded for this clonotype. J is TRBJ2-7 and V is TRBV5-1; D is ambiguous. CDR1 and CDR2 from the germline V gene are SGHRS and YFSETQ. The CDR3 spans 13 residues. Trimming cost V 5 bases and J 3 bases, with 12 bases left between them. CDR3 in amino acids: CASRASFDYEQYF. The CDR3 nucleotides are TGCGCCAGCAGGGCCTCATTTGACTACGAGCAGTACTTC.

The chain recombines TRBV27 with TRBJ1-2; unclear D gene. The CDR3 has 13 residues. CDR1 and CDR2 (germline): MNHEY, SMNVEV (reference sequence). V lost 0 bases and J lost 5, with 7 bases in between. CDR3 in DNA: TGTGCCAGCAGTTTATCGTCTGATTATGGCTACACCTTC. Protein product: CASSLSSDYGYTF.

Remarks on this clonotype: One end of the junction is discordant with germline, which a read error may explain. This chain links TRBV5-1 with TRBJ1-1; D not resolved. The germline gives CDR1 SGHRS, CDR2 YFSETQ. The CDR3 is 15 residues long. CDR3 sequence reads: CASTMMGSGNTEAFF. CDR3 DNA sequence: TGTGCCAGCACGATGATGGGATCCGGGAACACTGAAGCTTTCTTT.

This clonotype was detected a few times. This chain connects TRBV11-2 to TRBJ2-2, with 12 bases that match TRBD2. Germline CDR1 SGHAT, CDR2 FQNNGV. The CDR3 is 16 amino acids. V was pared by 3 bases and J by 6 bases, with 5 bases of the junction left unmatched. The DNA of the CDR3 is TGTGCCAGCAGCTTTCTAGCGGGAGGGCCTGCCGGGGAGCTGTTTTTT. It is translated as CASSFLAGGPAGELFF.

This clonotype has a handful of counts. This chain joins TRBV7-9 and TRBJ2-7; no clear D. Germline V lookup: CDR1 SEHNR, CDR2 FQNEAQ (reference sequence). There are 13 residues in the CDR3. Trimming stripped 5 bases from V and 1 base from J, with 9 bases between. The CDR3 coding sequence is TGTGCCAGCAGCCGCCGTGATTCCTACGAGCAGTACTTC. Its translation is CASSRRDSYEQYF.

This clonotype was picked up one time. A much bigger clone sits one base away, suggesting this may be a read error. J is TRBJ2-1 and V is TRBV5-1; 7 bases are a match to TRBD2. This CDR3 is built from 15 residues. The germline CDR1 and CDR2 sequences are SGHRS and YFSETQ. The V and J ends lost 4 bases and 3 bases, in that order; junction bases with no gene match: 7. Written as DNA, the CDR3 is TGCGCCAGCAGCATCGGTAGCGGGCTCTACAATGAGCAGTTCTTC. Its translation is CASSIGSGLYNEQFF.

The CDR3 reads CAISGDREIGGYTF. CDR3 sequence (DNA): TGTGCCATCAGTGGTGACAGGGAAATAGGTGGCTACACCTTC. The rearrangement uses TRBV10-3 and TRBJ1-2, with 7 positions matching TRBD1. V lost 4 bases to trimming and J lost 7 bases; unmatched junction nucleotides: 9. CDR1 ENHRY and CDR2 SYGVKD come from the germline V gene. The CDR3 is 14 residues long.

The table lists this clonotype with many counts. The CDR3, as DNA: TGCAGTGGAAAGTTTAGCAATCAGCCCCAGCATTTT. It encodes CSGKFSNQPQHF. The rearrangement joins TRBV20-1 to TRBJ1-5, with no clear D. Germline V gene sequence: CDR1 DFQATT, CDR2 SNEGSKA (reference sequence). The CDR3 is made up of 12 amino acids. V lost 7 bases, J lost 0 bases, and 7 bases lay in between.

In this sample, this clonotype turned up many times. The chain links TRBV30 to TRBJ1-2, with 8 bases identical to TRBD1. The CDR3 has 10 amino acids. Trimming cost V 5 bases and J 7 bases; bases outside gene matches: 0. Per the germline V gene, CDR1 is GTSNPN and CDR2 is SVGIG (reference sequence). CDR3 region: CAWGQGGYTF. The CDR3 DNA reads as TGTGCCTGGGGACAGGGTGGCTACACCTTC.

The chain carries TRBV28 and TRBJ2-7, with 12 bases fitting TRBD1. The CDR3 runs to 15 residues. The germline V gene has CDR1 MDHEN and CDR2 SYDVKM. Trimming at V came to 5 bases and at J to 7 bases, leaving 9 bases not matched to a gene. The CDR3 bases are TGTGCCAGCAGTGGGACAGGGGGCGAATGGATGGAGCAGTACTTC. This translates into CASSGTGGEWMEQYF.

V and J are TRBV12-3 or TRBV12-4 and TRBJ2-7; the D call may be TRBD1 or TRBD2 (5 bases each). V was clipped by 8 bases and J by 2 bases, with 13 bases between them. The CDR3 totals 13 residues. The CDR3 region has the DNA TGTGCCAGCGGAGGACAATTGCCCTACGAGCAGTACTTC. It specifies CASGGQLPYEQYF.

There are many counts of this clonotype. The V and J genes are TRBV5-1 and TRBJ2-5, with TRBD2 as a possible D gene (6 bases). Trimming removed 2 bases from V and 4 bases from J, with 18 bases in between. This CDR3 is built from 16 residues. CDR1 and CDR2 (germline): SGHRS, YFSETQ. CDR3 in amino acids: CASSFRGLGSGETQYF. Here the CDR3 DNA reads TGCGCCAGCAGCTTTCGGGGACTTGGCAGTGGAGAGACCCAGTACTTC.

V usage is TRBV7-3 and J usage is TRBJ2-1; possible D gene TRBD2, 6 bases. The CDR3 has 15 amino acids. Trimming removed 3 bases at V and 8 bases at J, with 17 bases between. CDR1 SGHTA and CDR2 FQGTGA come from the germline V gene. CDR3 amino acids: CASSFGLTSVDEQFF. Written as DNA, the CDR3 is TGTGCCAGCAGCTTCGGACTAACTTCCGTGGATGAGCAGTTCTTC. Based on the CDR3 plus reference TRBV7-3 and TRBJ2-1, the full variable domain is GAGVSQTPSNKVTEKGKYVELRCDPISGHTALYWYRQSLGQGPEFLIYFQGTGAADDSGLPNDRFFAVRPEGSVSTLKIQRTERGDSAVYLCASSFGLTSVDEQFFGPGTRLTVL.

In this sample, this clonotype turned up many times. This chain connects TRBV6-1 to TRBJ2-7; 8 bases line up with TRBD1. Per the germline V gene, CDR1 is MNHNS and CDR2 is SASEGT. After removal of 3 bases from V and 8 bases from J, the junction contained 6 bases not matched to a gene. There are 13 residues in the CDR3. The chain's CDR3 is CASSEGTGIQQYF. The CDR3 region has the DNA TGTGCCAGCAGTGAGGGGACAGGAATCCAGCAGTACTTC.

This clonotype was observed a few times. The chain carries TRBV19 and TRBJ2-6, with D possibly being TRBD1 or TRBD2 (7 bases each). CDR1 LNHDA and CDR2 SQIVND come from the germline V gene (reference sequence). V was cut by 5 bases and J by 0 bases, with 14 bases left in between. The CDR3 consists of 17 residues. CDR3 in amino acids: CASSFLRGGSGANVLTF. In DNA form, the CDR3 reads TGTGCCAGTAGTTTCCTCAGGGGGGGCTCTGGGGCCAACGTCCTGACTTTC.

The rearrangement links TRBV13 to TRBJ2-2, with a weak D call TRBD2 (5 bases). The CDR3 is 17 residues long. Trimming removed 1 base from V and 2 bases from J, with 14 bases in between. The germline V gene encodes CDR1 PRHDT and CDR2 FYEKMQ (reference sequence). CDR3 nucleotide sequence: TGTGCCAGCAGCTTAGAGAGTTCCCCGGGAAACACCGGGGAGCTGTTTTTT. Protein sequence: CASSLESSPGNTGELFF. The full variable domain, completed using reference TRBV13 and TRBJ2-2, is AAGVIQSPRHLIKEKRETATLKCYPIPRHDTVYWYQQGPGQDPQFLISFYEKMQSDKGSIPDRFSAQQFSDYHSELNMSSLELGDSALYFCASSLESSPGNTGELFFGEGSRLTVL.